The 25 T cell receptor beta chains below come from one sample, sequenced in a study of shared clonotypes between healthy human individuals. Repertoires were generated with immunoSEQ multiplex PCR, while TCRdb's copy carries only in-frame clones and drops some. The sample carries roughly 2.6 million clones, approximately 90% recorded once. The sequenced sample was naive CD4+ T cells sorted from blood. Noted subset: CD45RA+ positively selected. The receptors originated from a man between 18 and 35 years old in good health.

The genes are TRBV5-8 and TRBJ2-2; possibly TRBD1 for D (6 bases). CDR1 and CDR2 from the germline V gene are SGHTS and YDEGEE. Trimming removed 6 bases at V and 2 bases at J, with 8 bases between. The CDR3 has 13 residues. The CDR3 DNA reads TGTGCCAGCAAACAGGGAAACACCGGGGAGCTGTTTTTT. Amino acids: CASKQGNTGELFF.

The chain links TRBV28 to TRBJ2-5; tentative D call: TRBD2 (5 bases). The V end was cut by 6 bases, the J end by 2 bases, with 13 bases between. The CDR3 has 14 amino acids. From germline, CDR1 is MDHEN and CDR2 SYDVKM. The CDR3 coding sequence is TGTGCCAGCAGCTTAGGACTCATACAAGAGACCCAGTACTTC. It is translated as CASSLGLIQETQYF.

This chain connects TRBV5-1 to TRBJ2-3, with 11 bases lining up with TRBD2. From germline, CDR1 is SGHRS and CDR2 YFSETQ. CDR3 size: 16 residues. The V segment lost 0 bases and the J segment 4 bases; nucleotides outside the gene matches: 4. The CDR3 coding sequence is TGCGCCAGCAGCTTGGGTACTAGCGGGAGTGCAGATACGCAGTATTTT. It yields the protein CASSLGTSGSADTQYF.

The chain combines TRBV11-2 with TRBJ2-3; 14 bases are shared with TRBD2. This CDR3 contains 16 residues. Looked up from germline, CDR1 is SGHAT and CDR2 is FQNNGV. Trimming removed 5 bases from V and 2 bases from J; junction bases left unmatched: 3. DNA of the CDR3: TGTGCCAGCAGCCGACTAGCGGGGGGGCCCACAGATACGCAGTATTTT. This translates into CASSRLAGGPTDTQYF.

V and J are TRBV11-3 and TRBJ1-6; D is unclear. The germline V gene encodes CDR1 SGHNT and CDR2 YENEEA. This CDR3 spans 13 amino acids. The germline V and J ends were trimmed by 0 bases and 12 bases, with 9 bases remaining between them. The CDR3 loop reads CASSLDPYGPLHF. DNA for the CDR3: TGTGCCAGCAGCTTAGATCCTTACGGACCCCTCCACTTT.

The CDR3 DNA reads TGCGCCAGCAGCTTTCAGGGGCGGCACGAGCAGTACTTC. Translation: CASSFQGRHEQYF. The rearrangement joins TRBV5-1 to TRBJ2-7; D is perhaps TRBD1 (6 bases). Germline CDR1 and CDR2: SGHRS and YFSETQ. Between the trimmed V and J ends, which lost 2 bases and 5 bases, there was a span of 11 bases. The CDR3 has 13 residues. The variable domain in full, with the rest retrieved from reference TRBV5-1 and TRBJ2-7, is KAGVTQTPRYLIKTRGQQVTLSCSPISGHRSVSWYQQTPGQGLQFLFEYFSETQRNKGNFPGRFSGRQFSNSRSEMNVSTLELGDSALYLCASSFQGRHEQYFGPGTRLTVT.

The CDR3 DNA is TGTGCCACCAGCAGAGGCGGACCACTTTACAATGAGCAGTTCTTC. It yields the protein CATSRGGPLYNEQFF. The V gene is TRBV15, the J gene TRBJ2-1, with unresolved D. The V gene's germline CDR1 is LNHNV and CDR2 YYDKDF (reference sequence). The CDR3 contains 15 residues. V was shortened by 1 base and J by 4 bases, with 11 bases between the two germline ends.

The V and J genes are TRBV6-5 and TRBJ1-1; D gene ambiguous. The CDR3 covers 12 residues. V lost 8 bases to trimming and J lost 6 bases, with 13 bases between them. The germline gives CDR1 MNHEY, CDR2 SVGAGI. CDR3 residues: CASLGRRAEAFF. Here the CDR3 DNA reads TGTGCCAGCCTGGGAAGGAGGGCTGAAGCTTTCTTT.

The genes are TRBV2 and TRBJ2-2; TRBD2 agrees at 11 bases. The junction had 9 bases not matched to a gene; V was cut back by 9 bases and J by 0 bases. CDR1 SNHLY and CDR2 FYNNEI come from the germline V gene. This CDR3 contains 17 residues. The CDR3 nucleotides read TGTGCCAGGGGGAGACTAGCGGGGACCGCGAACACCGGGGAGCTGTTTTTT. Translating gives CARGRLAGTANTGELFF. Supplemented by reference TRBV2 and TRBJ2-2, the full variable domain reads EPEVTQTPSHQVTQMGQEVILRCVPISNHLYFYWYRQILGQKVEFLVSFYNNEISEKSEIFDDQFSVERPDGSNFTLKIRSTKLEDSAMYFCARGRLAGTANTGELFFGEGSRLTVL.

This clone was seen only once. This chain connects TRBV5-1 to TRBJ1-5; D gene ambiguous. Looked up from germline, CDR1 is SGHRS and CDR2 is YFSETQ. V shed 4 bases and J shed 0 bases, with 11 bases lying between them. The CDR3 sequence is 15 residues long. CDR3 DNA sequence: TGCGCCAGCAGCATGGAGGGAAATAGCAATCAGCCCCAGCATTTT. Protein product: CASSMEGNSNQPQHF.

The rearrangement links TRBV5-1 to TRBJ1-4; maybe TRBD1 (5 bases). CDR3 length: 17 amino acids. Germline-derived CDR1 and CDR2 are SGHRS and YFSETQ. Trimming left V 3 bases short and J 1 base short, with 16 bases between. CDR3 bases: TGCGCCAGCAGCTCCCGGGACGGAAGCTTAACTAATGAAAAACTGTTTTTT. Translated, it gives CASSSRDGSLTNEKLFF.

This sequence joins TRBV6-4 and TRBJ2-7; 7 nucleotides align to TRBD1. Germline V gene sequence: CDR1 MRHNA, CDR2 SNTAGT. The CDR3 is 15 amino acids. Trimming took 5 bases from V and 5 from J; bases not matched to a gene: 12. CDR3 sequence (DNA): TGTGCCAGCAGTATGTGGGCAGGGGGACGAAACGAGCAGTACTTC. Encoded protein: CASSMWAGGRNEQYF.

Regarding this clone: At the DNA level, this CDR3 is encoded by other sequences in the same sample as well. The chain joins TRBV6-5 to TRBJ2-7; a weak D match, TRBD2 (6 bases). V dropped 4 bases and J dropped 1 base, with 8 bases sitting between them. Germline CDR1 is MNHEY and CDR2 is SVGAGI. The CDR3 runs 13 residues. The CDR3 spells CASSLGGSYEQYF. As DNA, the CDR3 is TGTGCCAGCAGTTTGGGGGGTTCCTACGAGCAGTACTTC.

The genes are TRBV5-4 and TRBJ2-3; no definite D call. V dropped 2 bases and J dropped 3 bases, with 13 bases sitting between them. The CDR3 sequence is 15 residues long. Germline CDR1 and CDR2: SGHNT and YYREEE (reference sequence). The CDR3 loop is CASSFGVEKTDTQYF. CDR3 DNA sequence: TGTGCCAGCAGCTTTGGCGTAGAGAAAACAGATACGCAGTATTTT.

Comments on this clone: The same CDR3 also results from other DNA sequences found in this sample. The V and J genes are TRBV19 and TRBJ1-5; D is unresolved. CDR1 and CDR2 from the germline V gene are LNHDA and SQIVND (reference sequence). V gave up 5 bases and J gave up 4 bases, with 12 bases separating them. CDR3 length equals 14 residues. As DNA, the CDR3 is TGTGCCAGTAGTTCGGGAGGAGGGAATCAGCCCCAGCATTTT. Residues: CASSSGGGNQPQHF.

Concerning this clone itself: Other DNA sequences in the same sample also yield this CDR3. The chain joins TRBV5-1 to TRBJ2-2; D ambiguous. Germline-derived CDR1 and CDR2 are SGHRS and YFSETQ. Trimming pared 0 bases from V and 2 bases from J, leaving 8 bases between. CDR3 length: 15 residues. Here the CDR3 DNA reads TGCGCCAGCAGCTTGGCCCCGGGTAACACCGGGGAGCTGTTTTTT. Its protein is CASSLAPGNTGELFF. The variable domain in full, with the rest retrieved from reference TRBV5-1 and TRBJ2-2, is KAGVTQTPRYLIKTRGQQVTLSCSPISGHRSVSWYQQTPGQGLQFLFEYFSETQRNKGNFPGRFSGRQFSNSRSEMNVSTLELGDSALYLCASSLAPGNTGELFFGEGSRLTVL.

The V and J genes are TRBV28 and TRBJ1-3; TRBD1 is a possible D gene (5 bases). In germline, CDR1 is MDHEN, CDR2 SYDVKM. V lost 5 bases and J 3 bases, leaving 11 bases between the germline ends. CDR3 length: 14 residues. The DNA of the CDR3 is TGTGCCAGCAGTCCCGGGACGGTTGGAAACACCATATATTTT. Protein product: CASSPGTVGNTIYF.

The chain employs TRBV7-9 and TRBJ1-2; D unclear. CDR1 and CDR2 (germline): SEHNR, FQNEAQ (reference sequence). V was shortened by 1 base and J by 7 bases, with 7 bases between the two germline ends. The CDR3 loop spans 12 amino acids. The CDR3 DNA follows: TGTGCCAGCAGCTTAGAAGCACCTGGCTACACCTTC. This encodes CASSLEAPGYTF.

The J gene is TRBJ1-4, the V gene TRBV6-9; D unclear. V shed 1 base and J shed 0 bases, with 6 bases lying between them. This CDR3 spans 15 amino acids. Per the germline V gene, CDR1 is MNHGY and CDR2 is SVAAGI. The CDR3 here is CASSYCRSTNEKLFF. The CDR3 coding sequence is TGTGCCAGCAGTTATTGCCGCTCAACTAATGAAAAACTGTTTTTT.

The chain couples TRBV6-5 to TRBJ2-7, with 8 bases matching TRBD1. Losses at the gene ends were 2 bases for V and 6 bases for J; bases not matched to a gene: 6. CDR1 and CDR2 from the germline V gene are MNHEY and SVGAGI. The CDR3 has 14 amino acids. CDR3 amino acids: CASSYVQGTGEQYF. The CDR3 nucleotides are TGTGCCAGCAGTTACGTCCAGGGGACAGGCGAGCAGTACTTC.

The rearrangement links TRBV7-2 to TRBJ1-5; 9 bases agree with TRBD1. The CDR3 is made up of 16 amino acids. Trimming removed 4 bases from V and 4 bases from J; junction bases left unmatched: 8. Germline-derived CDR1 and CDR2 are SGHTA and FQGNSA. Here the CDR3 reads CASSSYPGQGNQPQHF. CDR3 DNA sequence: TGTGCCAGCAGCTCCTATCCGGGACAGGGTAATCAGCCCCAGCATTTT.

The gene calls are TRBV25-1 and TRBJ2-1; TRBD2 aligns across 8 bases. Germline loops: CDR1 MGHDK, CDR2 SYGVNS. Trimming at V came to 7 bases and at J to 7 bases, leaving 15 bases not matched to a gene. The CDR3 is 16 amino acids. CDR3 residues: CASTESGAGGLNEQFF. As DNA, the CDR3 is TGTGCCAGCACCGAATCCGGGGCGGGGGGATTAAATGAGCAGTTCTTC.

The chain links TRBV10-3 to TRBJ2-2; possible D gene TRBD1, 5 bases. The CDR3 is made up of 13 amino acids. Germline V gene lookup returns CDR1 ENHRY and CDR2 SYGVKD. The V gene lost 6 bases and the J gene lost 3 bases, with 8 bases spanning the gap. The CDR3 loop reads CAIRGLDTGELFF. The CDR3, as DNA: TGTGCCATCAGGGGGCTGGACACCGGGGAGCTGTTTTTT.

The CDR3, as DNA: TGTGCCAGCAGCGTGGGACAGGGAGATTTTTACGAGCAGTACTTC. Encoded protein: CASSVGQGDFYEQYF. This chain links TRBV5-4 with TRBJ2-7; 9 nucleotides agree with TRBD1. V was pared by 4 bases and J by 4 bases, with 9 bases of the junction left unmatched. This CDR3 contains 15 residues. Germline lookup yields CDR1 SGHNT and CDR2 YYREEE (reference sequence).

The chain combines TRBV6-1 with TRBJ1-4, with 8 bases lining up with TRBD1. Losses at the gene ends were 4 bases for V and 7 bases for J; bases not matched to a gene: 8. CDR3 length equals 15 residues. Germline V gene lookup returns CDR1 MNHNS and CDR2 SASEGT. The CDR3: CASSADRGWSEKLFF. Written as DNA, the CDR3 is TGTGCCAGCAGTGCCGACAGGGGCTGGAGTGAAAAACTGTTTTTT.